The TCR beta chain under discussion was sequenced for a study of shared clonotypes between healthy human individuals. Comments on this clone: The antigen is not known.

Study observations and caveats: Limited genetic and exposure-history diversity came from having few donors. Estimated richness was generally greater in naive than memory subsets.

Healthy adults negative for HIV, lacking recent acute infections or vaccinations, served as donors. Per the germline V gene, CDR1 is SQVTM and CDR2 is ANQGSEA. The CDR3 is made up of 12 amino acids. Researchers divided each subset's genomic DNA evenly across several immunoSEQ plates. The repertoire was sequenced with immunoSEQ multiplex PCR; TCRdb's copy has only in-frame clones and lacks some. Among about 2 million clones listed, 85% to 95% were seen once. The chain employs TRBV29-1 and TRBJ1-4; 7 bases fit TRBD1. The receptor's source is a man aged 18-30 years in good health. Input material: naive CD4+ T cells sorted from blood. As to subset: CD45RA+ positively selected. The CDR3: CAWTGPNEKLFF. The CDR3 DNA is TGCGCTTGGACAGGCCCTAATGAAAAACTGTTTTTT.